The 6 T cell receptor beta chains below come from one sample, sequenced in a study of cytomegalovirus exposure and HLA in healthy donors. A multiplex PCR was run with 60 Vbeta primers and 13 Jbeta primers. Sequencing was performed with immunoSEQ multiplex PCR; in TCRdb, only in-frame clones are kept and a portion is missing. The sample has about 130,000 clones, approximately 80% seen once. The specimen was PBMCs. The receptors shown here come from a man aged 45-65 years in good health and CMV-seronegative.

This clone was detected a few times. This chain uses TRBV2 with TRBJ2-3; 8 positions agree with TRBD2. The CDR3 sequence is 12 residues long. Trimming took 11 bases from V and 5 from J; bases not matched to a gene: 6. The germline V gene has CDR1 SNHLY and CDR2 FYNNEI. CDR3 region: CAGRGGGDTQYF. CDR3 nucleotide sequence: TGTGCCGGCCGGGGGGGCGGAGATACGCAGTATTTT.

This rearrangement joins TRBV4-1 to TRBJ2-1; TRBD1 might be the D (5 bases). The germline V and J ends were trimmed by 1 base and 4 bases, with 8 bases remaining between them. The length of the CDR3 is 14 residues. CDR1 and CDR2 from the germline V gene are MGHRA and YSYEKL. CDR3 sequence reads: CASSQVGPYNEQFF. CDR3 in DNA: TGCGCCAGCAGCCAAGTGGGGCCTTACAATGAGCAGTTCTTC.

This chain links TRBV5-4 with TRBJ1-2; possibly TRBD1 for D (5 bases). The CDR3 has 15 residues. The V gene lost 0 bases and the J gene lost 0 bases, with 9 bases spanning the gap. The germline gives CDR1 SGHNT, CDR2 YYREEE (reference sequence). CDR3 region: CASSLEARANYGYTF. CDR3 bases: TGTGCCAGCAGCTTGGAGGCCAGGGCTAACTATGGCTACACCTTC.

The rearrangement uses TRBV20-1 and TRBJ1-1; 9 nucleotides agree with TRBD1. The CDR3 runs to 11 residues. Germline V gives CDR1 DFQATT, CDR2 SNEGSKA (reference sequence). With V trimmed by 3 bases and J by 11 bases, 4 bases remained unmatched. CDR3 sequence reads: CSASADRGAFF. The CDR3 nucleotides read TGCAGTGCTAGTGCTGACAGGGGGGCTTTCTTT.

The J gene is TRBJ2-3, the V gene TRBV14; maybe TRBD1 (5 bases). V gave up 0 bases and J gave up 6 bases, with 10 bases separating them. The CDR3 runs 14 residues. Looked up from germline, CDR1 is SGHDN and CDR2 is FVKESK. This CDR3 reads CASSQDGWGDTQYF. The CDR3 DNA sequence: TGTGCCAGCAGCCAAGATGGATGGGGCGATACGCAGTATTTT.

This chain links TRBV11-3 with TRBJ2-4; D unclear. This CDR3 is 13 amino acids long. Germline assignment: CDR1 SGHNT and CDR2 YENEEA. Deletions cut 3 bases from V and 0 bases from J, with 3 bases between. The CDR3 spells CASSFLAKNIQYF. DNA of the CDR3: TGTGCCAGCAGCTTCCTAGCCAAAAACATTCAGTACTTC.